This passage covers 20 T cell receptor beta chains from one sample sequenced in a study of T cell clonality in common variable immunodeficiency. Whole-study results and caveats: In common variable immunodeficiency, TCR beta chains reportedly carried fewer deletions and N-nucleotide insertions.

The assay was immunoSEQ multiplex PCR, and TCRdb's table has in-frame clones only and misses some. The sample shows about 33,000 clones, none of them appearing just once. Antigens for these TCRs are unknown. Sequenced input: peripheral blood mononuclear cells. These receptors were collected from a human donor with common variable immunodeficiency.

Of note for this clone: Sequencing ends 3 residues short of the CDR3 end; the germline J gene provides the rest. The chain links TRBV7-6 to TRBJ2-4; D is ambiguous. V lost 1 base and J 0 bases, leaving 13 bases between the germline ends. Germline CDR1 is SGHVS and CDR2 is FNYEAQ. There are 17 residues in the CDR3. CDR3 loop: CASSLGIQVGAKNIQYF. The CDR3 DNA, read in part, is TGTGCCAGCAGCTTAGGTATCCAGGTGGGAGCCAAAAACATT.

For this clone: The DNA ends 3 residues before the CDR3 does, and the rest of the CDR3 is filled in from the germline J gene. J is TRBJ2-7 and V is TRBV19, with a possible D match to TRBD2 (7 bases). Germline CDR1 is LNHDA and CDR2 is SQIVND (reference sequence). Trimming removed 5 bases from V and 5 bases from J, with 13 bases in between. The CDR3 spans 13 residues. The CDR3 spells CASSPGGADEQYF. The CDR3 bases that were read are TGTGCCAGTAGTCCTGGGGGGGCTGACGAG.

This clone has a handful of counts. The CDR3 DNA, read in part, is TGTGCCAGTAGCAGGGGGACGGAGAACACCGGGGAG. This encodes CASSRGTENTGE. The complete CDR3 sequence is CASSRGTENTGELFF. The J gene is TRBJ2-2, the V gene TRBV19; 7 positions match TRBD1. The observed sequence ends 3 residues before the CDR3 terminus, with the missing tail filled in from the germline J gene. V trimming: 6 bases; J trimming: 1 base; junction bases outside the gene matches: 5. Germline assignment: CDR1 LNHDA and CDR2 SQIVND (reference sequence). This CDR3 is 15 amino acids long. Variable domain in full (rest from reference TRBV19 and TRBJ2-2): DGGITQSPKYLFRKEGQNVTLSCEQNLNHDAMYWYRQDPGQGLRLIYYSQIVNDFQKGDIAEGYSVSREKKESFPLTVTSAQKNPTAFYLCASSRGTENTGELFFGEGSRLTVL.

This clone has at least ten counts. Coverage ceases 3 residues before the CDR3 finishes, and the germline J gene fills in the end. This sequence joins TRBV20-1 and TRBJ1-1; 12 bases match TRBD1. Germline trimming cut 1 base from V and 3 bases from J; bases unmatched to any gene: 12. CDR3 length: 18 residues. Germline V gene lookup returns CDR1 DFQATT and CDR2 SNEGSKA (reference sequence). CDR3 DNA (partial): TGCAGTGCTAGAGCCCCGGGACAGGGGGCGAGGTCCTACACTGAA. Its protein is CSARAPGQGARSYTE. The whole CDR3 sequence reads CSARAPGQGARSYTEAFF.

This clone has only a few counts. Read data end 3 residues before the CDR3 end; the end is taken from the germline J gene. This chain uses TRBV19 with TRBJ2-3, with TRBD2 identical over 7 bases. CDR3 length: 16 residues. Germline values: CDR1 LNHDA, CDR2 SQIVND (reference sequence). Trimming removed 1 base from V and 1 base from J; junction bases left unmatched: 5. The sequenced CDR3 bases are TGTGCCAGTAGTATAGGGGCAGGGAGGGGCACAGATACG. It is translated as CASSIGAGRGTDT. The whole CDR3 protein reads CASSIGAGRGTDTQYF.

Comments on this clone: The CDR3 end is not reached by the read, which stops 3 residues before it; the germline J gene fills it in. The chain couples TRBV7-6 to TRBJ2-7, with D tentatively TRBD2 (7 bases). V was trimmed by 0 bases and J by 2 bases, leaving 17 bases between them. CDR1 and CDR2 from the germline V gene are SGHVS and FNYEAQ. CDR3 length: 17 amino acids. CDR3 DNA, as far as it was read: TGTGCCAGCAGCTTAGCGGGGGGGGGACATGGGACCTACGAG. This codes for CASSLAGGGHGTYE. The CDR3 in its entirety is CASSLAGGGHGTYEQYF.

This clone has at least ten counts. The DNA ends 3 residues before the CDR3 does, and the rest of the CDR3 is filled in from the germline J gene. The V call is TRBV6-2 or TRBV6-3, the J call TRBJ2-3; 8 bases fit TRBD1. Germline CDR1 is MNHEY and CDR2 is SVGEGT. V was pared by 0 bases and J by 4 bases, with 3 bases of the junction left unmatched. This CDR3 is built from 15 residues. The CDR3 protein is CASSYSAGGADTQYF. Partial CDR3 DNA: TGTGCCAGCAGTTACTCAGCAGGGGGCGCAGATACG.

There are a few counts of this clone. The CDR3 region is CAWSALGRETEAFF. The covered CDR3 bases are TGTGCCTGGAGTGCCCTGGGCAGGGAAACTGAA. The J gene is TRBJ1-1, the V gene TRBV30; possibly TRBD1 for D (5 bases). Read data end 3 residues before the CDR3 end; the end is taken from the germline J gene. Trimming stripped 1 base from V and 5 bases from J, with 14 bases between. The CDR3 contains 14 residues. The germline V gene has CDR1 GTSNPN and CDR2 SVGIG (reference sequence).

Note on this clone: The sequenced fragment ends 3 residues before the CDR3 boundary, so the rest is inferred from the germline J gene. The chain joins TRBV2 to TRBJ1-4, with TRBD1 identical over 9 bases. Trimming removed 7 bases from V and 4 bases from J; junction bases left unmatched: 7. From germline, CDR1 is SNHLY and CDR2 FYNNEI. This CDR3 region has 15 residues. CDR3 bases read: TGTGCCAGCATACAGGGGGCGCAAGATAATGAAAAA. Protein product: CASIQGAQDNEK. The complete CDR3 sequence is CASIQGAQDNEKLFF.

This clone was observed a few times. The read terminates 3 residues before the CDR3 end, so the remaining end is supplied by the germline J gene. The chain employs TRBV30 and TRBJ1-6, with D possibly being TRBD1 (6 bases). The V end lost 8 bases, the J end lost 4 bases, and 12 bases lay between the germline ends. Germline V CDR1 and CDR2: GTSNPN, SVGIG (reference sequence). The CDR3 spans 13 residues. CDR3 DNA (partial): TGTGCCGGGAACAGGGAATATAATTCACCC. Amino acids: CAGNREYNSP. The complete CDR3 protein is CAGNREYNSPLHF.

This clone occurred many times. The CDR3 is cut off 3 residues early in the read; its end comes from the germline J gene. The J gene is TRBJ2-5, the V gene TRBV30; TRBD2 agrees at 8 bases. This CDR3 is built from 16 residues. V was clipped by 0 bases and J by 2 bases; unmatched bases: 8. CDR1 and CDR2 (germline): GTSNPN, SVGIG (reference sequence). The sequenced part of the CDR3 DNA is TGTGCCTGGAGTGTTCCCTACGGGGGGGGGCAAGAGACC. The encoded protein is CAWSVPYGGGQET. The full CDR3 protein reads CAWSVPYGGGQETQYF.

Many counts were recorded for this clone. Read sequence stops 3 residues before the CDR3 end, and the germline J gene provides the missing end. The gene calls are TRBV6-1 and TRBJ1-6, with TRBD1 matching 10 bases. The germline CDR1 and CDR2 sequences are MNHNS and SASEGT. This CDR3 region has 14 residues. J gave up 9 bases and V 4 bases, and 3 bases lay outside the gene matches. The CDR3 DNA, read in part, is TGTGCCAGCAGTGCGACAGGGGGCGGTTCACCC. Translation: CASSATGGGSP. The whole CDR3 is CASSATGGGSPLHF.

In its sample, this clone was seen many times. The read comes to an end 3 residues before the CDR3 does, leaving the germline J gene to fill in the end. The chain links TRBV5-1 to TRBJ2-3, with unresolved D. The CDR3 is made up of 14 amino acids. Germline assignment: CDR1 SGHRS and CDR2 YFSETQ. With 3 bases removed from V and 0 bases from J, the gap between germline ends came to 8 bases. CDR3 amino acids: CASSSDISTDTQYF. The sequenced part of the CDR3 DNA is TGCGCCAGCAGCTCCGACATTAGCACAGATACG.

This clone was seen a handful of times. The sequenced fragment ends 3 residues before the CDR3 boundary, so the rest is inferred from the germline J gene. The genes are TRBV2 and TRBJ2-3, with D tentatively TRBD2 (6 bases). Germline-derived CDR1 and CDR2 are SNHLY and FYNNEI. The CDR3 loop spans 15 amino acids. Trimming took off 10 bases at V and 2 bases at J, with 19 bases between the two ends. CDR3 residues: CANERVAALTDTQYF. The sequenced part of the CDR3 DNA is TGTGCCAACGAACGGGTAGCGGCTCTCACAGATACG.

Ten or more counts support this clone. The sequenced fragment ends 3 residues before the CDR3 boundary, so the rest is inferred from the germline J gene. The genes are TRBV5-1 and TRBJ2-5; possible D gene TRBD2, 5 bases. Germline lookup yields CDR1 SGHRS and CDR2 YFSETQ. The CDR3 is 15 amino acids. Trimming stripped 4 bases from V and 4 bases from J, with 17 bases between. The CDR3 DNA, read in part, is TGCGCCAGCAGCACAAACGGGGATTGGGGAGAGACC. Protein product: CASSTNGDWGET. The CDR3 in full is CASSTNGDWGETQYF.

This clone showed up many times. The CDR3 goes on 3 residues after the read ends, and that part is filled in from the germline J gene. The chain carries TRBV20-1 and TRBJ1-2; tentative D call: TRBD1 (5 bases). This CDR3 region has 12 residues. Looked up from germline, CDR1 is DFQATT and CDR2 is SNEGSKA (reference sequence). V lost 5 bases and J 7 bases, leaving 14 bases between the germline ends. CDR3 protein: CSAWPGMIGYTF. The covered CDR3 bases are TGCAGTGCTTGGCCAGGGATGATTGGC.

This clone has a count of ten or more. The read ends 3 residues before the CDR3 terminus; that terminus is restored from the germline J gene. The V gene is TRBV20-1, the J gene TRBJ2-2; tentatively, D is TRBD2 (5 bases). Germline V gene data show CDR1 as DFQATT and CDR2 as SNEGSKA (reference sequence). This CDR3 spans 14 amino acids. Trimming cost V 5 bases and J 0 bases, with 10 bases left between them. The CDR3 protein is CSAGGLTNTGELFF. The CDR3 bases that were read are TGCAGTGCTGGAGGACTGACGAACACCGGGGAG.

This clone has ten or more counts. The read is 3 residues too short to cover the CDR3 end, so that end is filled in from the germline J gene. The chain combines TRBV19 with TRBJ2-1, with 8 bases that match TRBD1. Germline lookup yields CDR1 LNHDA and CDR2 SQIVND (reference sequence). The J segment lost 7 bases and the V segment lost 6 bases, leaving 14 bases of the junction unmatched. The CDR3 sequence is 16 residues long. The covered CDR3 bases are TGTGCCAGTAGGAGTGGACAGGGAGTAGGTAGAAATGAG. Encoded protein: CASRSGQGVGRNE. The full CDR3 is CASRSGQGVGRNEQFF.

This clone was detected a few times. The part of the CDR3 DNA that was read is TGCGCCACCGGACTAGCGGGGGGAAATGAG. It specifies CATGLAGGNE. The whole CDR3 protein is CATGLAGGNEQFF. The V gene is TRBV10-2, the J gene TRBJ2-1; 14 nucleotides match TRBD2. Sequencing ends 3 residues short of the CDR3 end; the germline J gene provides the rest. This CDR3 has 13 amino acids. V was clipped by 10 bases and J by 7 bases; unmatched bases: 3. The germline V gene encodes CDR1 WSHSY and CDR2 SAAADI.

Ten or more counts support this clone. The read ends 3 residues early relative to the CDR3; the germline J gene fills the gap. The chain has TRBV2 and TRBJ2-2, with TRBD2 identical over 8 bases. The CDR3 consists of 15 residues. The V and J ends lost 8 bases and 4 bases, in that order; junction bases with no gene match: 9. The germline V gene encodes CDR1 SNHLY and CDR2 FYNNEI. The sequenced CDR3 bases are TGTGCCAGCCGGGGTTTAAGCGGGGGCACCGGGGAG. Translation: CASRGLSGGTGE. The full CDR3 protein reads CASRGLSGGTGELFF.